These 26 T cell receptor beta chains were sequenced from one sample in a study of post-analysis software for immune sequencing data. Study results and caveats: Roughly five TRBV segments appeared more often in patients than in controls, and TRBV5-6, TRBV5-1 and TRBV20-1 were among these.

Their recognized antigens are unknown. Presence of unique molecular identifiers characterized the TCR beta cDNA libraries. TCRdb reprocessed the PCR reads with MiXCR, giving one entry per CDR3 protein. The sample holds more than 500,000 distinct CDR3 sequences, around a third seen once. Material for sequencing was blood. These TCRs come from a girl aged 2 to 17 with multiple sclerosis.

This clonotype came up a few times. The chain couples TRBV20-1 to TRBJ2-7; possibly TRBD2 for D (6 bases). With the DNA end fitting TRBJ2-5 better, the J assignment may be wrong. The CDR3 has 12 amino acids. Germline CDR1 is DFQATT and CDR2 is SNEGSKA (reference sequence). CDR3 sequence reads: CSAGGSRETQYF. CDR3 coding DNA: TGCAGTGCTGGAGGGTCTAGGGAGACCCAGTACTTC.

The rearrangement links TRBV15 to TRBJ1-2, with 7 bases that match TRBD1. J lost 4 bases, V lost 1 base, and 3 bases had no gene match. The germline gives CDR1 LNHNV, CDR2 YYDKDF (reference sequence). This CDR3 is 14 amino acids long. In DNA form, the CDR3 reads TGTGCCACCAGCAGAGGGGGGACAGTCTATGGCTACACCTTC. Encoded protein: CATSRGGTVYGYTF.

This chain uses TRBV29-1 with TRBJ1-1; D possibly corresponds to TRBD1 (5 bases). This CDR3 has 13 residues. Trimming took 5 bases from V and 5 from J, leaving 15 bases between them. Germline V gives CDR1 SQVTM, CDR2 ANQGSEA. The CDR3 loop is CSVCSGRCTEAFF. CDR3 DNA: TGCAGCGTTTGTTCAGGGAGGTGTACTGAAGCTTTCTTT.

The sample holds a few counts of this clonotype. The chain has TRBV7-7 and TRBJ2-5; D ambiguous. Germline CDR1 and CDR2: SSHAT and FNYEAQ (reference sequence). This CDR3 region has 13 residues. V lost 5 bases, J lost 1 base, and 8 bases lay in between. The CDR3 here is CASSPQPQETQYF. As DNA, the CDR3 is TGTGCCAGCAGCCCCCAACCCCAAGAGACCCAGTACTTC. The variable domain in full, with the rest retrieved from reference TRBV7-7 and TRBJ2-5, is GAGVSQSPRYKVTKRGQDVTLRCDPISSHATLYWYQQALGQGPEFLTYFNYEAQPDKSGLPSDRFSAERPEGSISTLTIQRTEQRDSAMYRCASSPQPQETQYFGPGTRLLVL.

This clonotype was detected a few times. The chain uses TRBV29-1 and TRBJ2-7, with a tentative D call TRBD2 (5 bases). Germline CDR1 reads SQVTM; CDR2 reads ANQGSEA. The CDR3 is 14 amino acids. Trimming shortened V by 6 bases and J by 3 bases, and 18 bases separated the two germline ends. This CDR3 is CSVAPLGSGYEQYF. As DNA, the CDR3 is TGCAGCGTCGCTCCCCTAGGGAGCGGCTACGAGCAGTACTTC.

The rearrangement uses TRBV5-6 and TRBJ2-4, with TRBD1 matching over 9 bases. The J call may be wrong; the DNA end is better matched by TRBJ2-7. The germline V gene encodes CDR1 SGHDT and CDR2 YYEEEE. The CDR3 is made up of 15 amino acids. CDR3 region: CASRPGTGPSYEQYF. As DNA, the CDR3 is TGTGCCAGCAGACCTGGGACAGGGCCATCCTACGAGCAGTACTTC.

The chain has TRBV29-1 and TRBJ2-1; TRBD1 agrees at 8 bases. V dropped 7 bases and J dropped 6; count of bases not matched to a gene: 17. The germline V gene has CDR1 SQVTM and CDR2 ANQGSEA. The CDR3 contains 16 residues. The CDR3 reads CSADRLGQGFLNEQFF. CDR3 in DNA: TGCAGCGCAGATCGGCTAGGACAGGGATTTCTCAATGAGCAGTTCTTC.

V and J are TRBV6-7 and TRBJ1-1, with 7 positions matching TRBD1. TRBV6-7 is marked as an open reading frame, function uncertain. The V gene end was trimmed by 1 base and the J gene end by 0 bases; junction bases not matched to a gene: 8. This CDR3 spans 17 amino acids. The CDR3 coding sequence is TGTGCCAGCAGTTACTTAAGGACAGGCGGTATGAACACTGAAGCTTTCTTT. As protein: CASSYLRTGGMNTEAFF.

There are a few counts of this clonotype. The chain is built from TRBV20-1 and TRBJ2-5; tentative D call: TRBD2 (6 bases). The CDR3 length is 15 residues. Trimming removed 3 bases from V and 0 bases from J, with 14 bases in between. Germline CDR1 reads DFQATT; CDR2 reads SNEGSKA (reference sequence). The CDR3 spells CSASYSRGHQETQYF. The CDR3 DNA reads TGCAGTGCTAGTTACTCGCGGGGCCACCAAGAGACCCAGTACTTC.

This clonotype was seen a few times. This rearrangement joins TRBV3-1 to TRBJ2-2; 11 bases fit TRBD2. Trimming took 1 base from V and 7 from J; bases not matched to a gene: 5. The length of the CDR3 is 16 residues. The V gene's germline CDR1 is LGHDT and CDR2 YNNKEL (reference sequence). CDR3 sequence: CASSQVAGGRVGELFF. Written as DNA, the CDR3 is TGTGCCAGCAGCCAAGTAGCGGGGGGGCGTGTCGGGGAGCTGTTTTTT.

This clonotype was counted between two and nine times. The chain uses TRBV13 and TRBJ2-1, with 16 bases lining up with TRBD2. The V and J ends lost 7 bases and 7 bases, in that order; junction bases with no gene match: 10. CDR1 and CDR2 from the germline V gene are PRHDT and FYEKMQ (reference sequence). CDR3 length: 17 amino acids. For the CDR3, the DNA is TGTGCCAGCACCTCCGGGACTAGCGGGGGGGCCTTGAATGAGCAGTTCTTC. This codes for CASTSGTSGGALNEQFF.

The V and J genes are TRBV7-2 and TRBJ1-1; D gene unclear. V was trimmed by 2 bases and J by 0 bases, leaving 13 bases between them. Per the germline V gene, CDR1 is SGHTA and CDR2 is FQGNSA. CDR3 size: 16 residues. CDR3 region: CASSLKGSLMNTEAFF. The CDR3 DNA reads TGTGCCAGCAGCTTAAAGGGCAGCCTCATGAACACTGAAGCTTTCTTT.

In DNA, the CDR3 is TGTGCCAACACAGGGGACACAGATACGCAGTATTTT. It encodes CANTGDTDTQYF. The chain recombines TRBV2 with TRBJ2-3, with 7 bases aligning to TRBD1. Germline-derived CDR1 and CDR2 are SNHLY and FYNNEI. Unmatched junction bases numbered 3, after V lost 10 bases and J lost 2 bases. The CDR3 length is 12 residues. The variable domain in full, with the rest retrieved from reference TRBV2 and TRBJ2-3, is EPEVTQTPSHQVTQMGQEVILRCVPISNHLYFYWYRQILGQKVEFLVSFYNNEISEKSEIFDDQFSVERPDGSNFTLKIRSTKLEDSAMYFCANTGDTDTQYFGPGTRLTVL.

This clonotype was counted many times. The CDR3 nucleotides are TGTGCCAGCAGCCAACAGGGTCAACAAGAGACCCAGTACTTC. This encodes CASSQQGQQETQYF. The J gene is TRBJ2-5, the V gene TRBV4-2; tentatively, D is TRBD1 (5 bases). Germline V lookup: CDR1 LGHNA, CDR2 YNFKEQ. The CDR3 extends over 14 amino acids. The V gene lost 2 bases and the J gene lost 2 bases, with 9 bases spanning the gap.

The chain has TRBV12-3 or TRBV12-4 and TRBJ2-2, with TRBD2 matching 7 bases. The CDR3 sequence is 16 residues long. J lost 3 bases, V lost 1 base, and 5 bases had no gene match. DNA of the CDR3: TGTGCCAGCAGTTTAGGAGGGAGGGGTGACACCGGGGAGCTGTTTTTT. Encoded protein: CASSLGGRGDTGELFF.

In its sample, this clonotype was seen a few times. CDR3: CASRTEEQGNYGYTF. CDR3 DNA: TGTGCCAGCAGAACCGAGGAACAGGGAAACTATGGCTACACCTTC. The gene calls are TRBV27 and TRBJ1-2; D is perhaps TRBD1 (6 bases). Trimming cost V 6 bases and J 2 bases, with 16 bases left between them. The CDR3 is 15 residues long. Germline V gene lookup returns CDR1 MNHEY and CDR2 SMNVEV (reference sequence).

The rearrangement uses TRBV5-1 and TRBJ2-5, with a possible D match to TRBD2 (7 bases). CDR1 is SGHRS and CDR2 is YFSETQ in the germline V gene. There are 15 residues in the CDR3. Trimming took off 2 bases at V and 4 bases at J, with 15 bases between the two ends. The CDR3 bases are TGCGCCAGCAGCTTAAGGGGGGGGCCGCGAGAGACCCAGTACTTC. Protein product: CASSLRGGPRETQYF.

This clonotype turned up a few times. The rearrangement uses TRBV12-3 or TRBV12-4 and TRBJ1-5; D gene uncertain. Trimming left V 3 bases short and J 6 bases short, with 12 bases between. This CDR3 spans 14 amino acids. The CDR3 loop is CASSLTSNLQPQHF. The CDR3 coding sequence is TGTGCCAGCAGTTTGACTTCCAACCTTCAGCCCCAGCATTTT.

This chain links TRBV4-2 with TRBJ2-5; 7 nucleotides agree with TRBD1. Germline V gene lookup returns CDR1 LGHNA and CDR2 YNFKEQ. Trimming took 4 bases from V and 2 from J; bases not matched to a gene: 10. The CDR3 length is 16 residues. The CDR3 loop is CASSPLGTDPQETQYF. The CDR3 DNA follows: TGTGCCAGCAGCCCGCTTGGGACAGACCCTCAAGAGACCCAGTACTTC.

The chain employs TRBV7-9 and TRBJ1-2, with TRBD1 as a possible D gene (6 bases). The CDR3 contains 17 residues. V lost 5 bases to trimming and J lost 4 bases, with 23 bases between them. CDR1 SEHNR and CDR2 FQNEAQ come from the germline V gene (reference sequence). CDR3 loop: CASSPLPGGRGPYGYTF. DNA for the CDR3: TGTGCCAGCAGCCCACTCCCCGGGGGGCGAGGCCCCTATGGCTACACCTTC.

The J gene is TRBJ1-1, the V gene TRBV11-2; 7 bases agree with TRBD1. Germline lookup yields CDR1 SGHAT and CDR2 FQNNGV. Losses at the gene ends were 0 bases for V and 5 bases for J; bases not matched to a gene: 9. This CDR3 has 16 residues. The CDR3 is CASSLELTGMGTEAFF. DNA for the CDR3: TGTGCCAGCAGCTTAGAGTTGACAGGGATGGGGACTGAAGCTTTCTTT. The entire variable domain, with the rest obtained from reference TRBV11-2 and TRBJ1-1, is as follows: EAGVAQSPRYKIIEKRQSVAFWCNPISGHATLYWYQQILGQGPKLLIQFQNNGVVDDSQLPKDRFSAERLKGVDSTLKIQPAKLEDSAVYLCASSLELTGMGTEAFFGQGTRLTVV.

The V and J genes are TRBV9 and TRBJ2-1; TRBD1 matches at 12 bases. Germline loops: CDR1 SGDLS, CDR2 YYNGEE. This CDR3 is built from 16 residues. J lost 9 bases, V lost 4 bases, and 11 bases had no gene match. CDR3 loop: CASSLTGTGGKSEQFF. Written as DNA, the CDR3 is TGTGCCAGCAGCTTAACCGGGACAGGGGGCAAGAGTGAGCAGTTCTTC.

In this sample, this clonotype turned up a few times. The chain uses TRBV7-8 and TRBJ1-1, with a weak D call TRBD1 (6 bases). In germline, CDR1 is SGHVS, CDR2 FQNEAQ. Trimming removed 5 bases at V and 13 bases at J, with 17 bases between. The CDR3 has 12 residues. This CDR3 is CASSENEGELFF. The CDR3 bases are TGTGCCAGCAGCGAAAATGAGGGGGAACTTTTCTTT.

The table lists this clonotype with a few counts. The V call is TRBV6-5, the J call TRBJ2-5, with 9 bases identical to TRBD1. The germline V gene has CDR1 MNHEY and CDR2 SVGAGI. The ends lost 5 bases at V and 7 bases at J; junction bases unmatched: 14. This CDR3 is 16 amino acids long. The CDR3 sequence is CASSRDRVMVGGTQYF. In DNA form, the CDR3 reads TGTGCCAGCAGTAGGGACAGGGTAATGGTCGGTGGGACCCAGTACTTC.

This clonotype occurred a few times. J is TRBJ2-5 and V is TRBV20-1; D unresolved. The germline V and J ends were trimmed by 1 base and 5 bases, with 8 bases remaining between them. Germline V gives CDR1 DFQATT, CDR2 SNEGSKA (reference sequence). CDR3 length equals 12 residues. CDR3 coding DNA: TGCAGTGCTAGAGTATTTCGGGAGACCCAGTACTTC. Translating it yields CSARVFRETQYF.

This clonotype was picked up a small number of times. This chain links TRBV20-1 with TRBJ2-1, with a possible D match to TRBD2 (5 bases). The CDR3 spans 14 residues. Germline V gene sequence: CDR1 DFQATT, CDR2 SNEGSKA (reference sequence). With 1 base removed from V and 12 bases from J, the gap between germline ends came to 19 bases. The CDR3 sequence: CSARARDGGPVQFF. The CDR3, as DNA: TGCAGTGCTAGAGCGAGAGATGGCGGGCCCGTGCAGTTCTTC.